The rows below give T cell receptor beta chains drawn from one sample of a study of blood T cell repertoires in COVID-19. Using immunoSEQ multiplex PCR, the repertoire was profiled, and TCRdb retains in-frame clones only, with some absent. The data hold approximately 180,000 clones, with more than 70% observed a single time. The source material was peripheral blood. These receptors all come from a man aged 35 to 55 with active or convalescent COVID-19. Each CDR3 is given with its conserved first and last residue. Each record gives: clone size, V gene, D gene, J gene, CDR3 DNA, CDR3 protein. The D gene is left open where the match is weak. Not all rows give a size; the values are once, few, many and, for expanded clones, a class.

>once|TRBV5-1|TRBD2|TRBJ2-5
TGCGCCAGCAGCTGGGGGACTAGCCAAGAGACCCAGTACTTC
CASSWGTSQETQYF
>-|TRBV2|TRBD1|TRBJ2-5
TGTGCCAGCAGCGAAGACGGACAGGGTCAAGAGACCCAGTACTTC
CASSEDGQGQETQYF
>-|TRBV6-1|TRBD2|TRBJ2-1
TGTGCCAGCAGTGAAGGGAGCGGGGGCCCCTACAATGAGCAGTTCTTC
CASSEGSGGPYNEQFF
>-|TRBV5-5|-|TRBJ2-1
TGTGCCAGCAGCTTCGGACTCCAGAAGGGCTACAATGAGCAGTTCTTC
CASSFGLQKGYNEQFF
>-|TRBV6-5|-|TRBJ1-1
TGTGCCAGCACCCGAGGGATCGCGATGAACACTGAAGCTTTCTTT
CASTRGIAMNTEAFF
>-|TRBV27|-|TRBJ1-1
TGTGCCAGCAGTCCGCTACCGGGACAACGACGGACTGAAGCTTTCTTT
CASSPLPGQRRTEAFF
>-|TRBV18|TRBD1|TRBJ2-7
TGTGCCAGCTCACCCCGGGACAGGGCGGCCTACGAGCAGTACTTC
CASSPRDRAAYEQYF
>-|TRBV30|-|TRBJ1-2
TGTGCCTGGAGTGACAGGGATAACTATGGCTACACCTTC
CAWSDRDNYGYTF
>-|TRBV2|TRBD1|TRBJ1-4
TGTGCCAGCAGTCACAGGACAGGGAACATTGAAAAACTGTTTTTT
CASSHRTGNIEKLFF
>-|TRBV2|TRBD1|TRBJ2-5
TGTGCCAGCAGCCGGGACAGGTACCAAGAGACCCAGTACTTC
CASSRDRYQETQYF
>-|TRBV3-1/TRBV3-2|-|TRBJ1-3
TGTGCCAGCAGCCCGTTGTCTGGTTACAGTTCTGGAAACACCATATATTTT
CASSPLSGYSSGNTIYF
>-|TRBV6-2/TRBV6-3|-|TRBJ2-1
TGTGCCAGCAGCGGTGGGCAGGCACTTCCCAATGAGCAGTTCTTC
CASSGGQALPNEQFF
>-|TRBV18|-|TRBJ2-2
TGTGCCAGCTCACGAGGACTCACCCCCGGGGAGCTGTTTTTT
CASSRGLTPGELFF
>-|TRBV4-1|TRBD1|TRBJ1-1
TGCGCCAGCAGCCCCATACTCCGGGACAGGGTTGCTTTCTTT
CASSPILRDRVAFF
>-|TRBV7-9|-|TRBJ1-2
TGTGCCAGCAGCTTAGCGGAGTTATCCGGGTTGGGTTCCTTC
CASSLAELSGLGSF
>few|TRBV19|TRBD2|TRBJ2-3
TGTGCCAGTACTCGGACTAGCGTGGGAGATACGCAGTATTTT
CASTRTSVGDTQYF
>-|TRBV2|-|TRBJ1-1
TGTGCCAGCACCCTACAGGCTCCGAACACTGAAGCTTTCTTT
CASTLQAPNTEAFF